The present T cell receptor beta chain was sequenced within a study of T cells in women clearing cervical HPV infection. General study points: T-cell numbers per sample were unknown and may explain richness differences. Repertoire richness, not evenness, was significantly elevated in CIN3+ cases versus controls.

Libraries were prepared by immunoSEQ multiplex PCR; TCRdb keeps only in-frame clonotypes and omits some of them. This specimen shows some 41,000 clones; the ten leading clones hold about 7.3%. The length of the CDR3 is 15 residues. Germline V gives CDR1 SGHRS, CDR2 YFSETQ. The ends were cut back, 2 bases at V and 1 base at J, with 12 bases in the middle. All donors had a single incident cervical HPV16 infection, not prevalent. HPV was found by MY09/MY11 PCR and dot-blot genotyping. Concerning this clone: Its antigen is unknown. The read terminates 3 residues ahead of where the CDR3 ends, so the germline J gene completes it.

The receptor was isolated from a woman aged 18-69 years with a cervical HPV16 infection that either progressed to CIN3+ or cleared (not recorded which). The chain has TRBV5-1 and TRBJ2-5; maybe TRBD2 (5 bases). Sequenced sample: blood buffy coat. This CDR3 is CASSLGIGLQETQYF. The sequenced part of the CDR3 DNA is TGCGCCAGCAGCTTAGGGATCGGACTCCAAGAGACC.